This TCR beta chain was sequenced for a study of T-cell memory formation after mild COVID-19 (dated by TCRdb to 2020 to 2022). In the study overall: TCR sequence clusters from the two donors were largely donor specific. In two donors, T-cell clones that expanded and contracted after mild COVID-19 were tracked by sequencing TCRalpha and TCRbeta repertoires over time. Two young, previously healthy adult volunteers made up the cohort, one male and one female.

This clonotype has only a few counts. Its antigen remains unidentified. Base qualities are not at hand, and no much larger clone is one base apart. Overall study results and their limits: The study included only a couple of mild cases, and larger cohorts that include severe cases with pre-infection samples were judged to be necessary. Clones that contracted from day 15 to 85 showed balanced CD4/CD8 phenotypes, whereas a second wave of clones that expanded from day 15 to 37 leaned towards CD4+. Some responding clones were detected in pre-infection memory, suggesting pre-existing cross-reactive memory T cells joined the SARS-CoV-2 response. Contracting CD4+ clones turned up mainly in the CM and EM memory subsets, whereas EMRA was where CD8+ clones were enriched. SARS-CoV-2 specificity was not confirmed for the second-wave clones peaking on day 37.

PBMCs were isolated by Ficoll-Paque density gradient centrifugation. Sequencing was carried out with an Illumina NovaSeq 6000. cDNA libraries for TCRalpha and TCRbeta were prepared by 5'RACE using constant-segment primers, with sample barcodes and unique molecular identifiers added. Trizol reagent was used to extract RNA from every sample. Libraries were amplified in two PCR steps, with a second sample barcode and Illumina TruSeq adapters added in the second step. Sequencing of the libraries was done on an Illumina NovaSeq, producing 2 x 150 bp paired-end reads. The paper's processing steps were these. The reads were demultiplexed and collapsed into UMI-guided consensus sequences using migec v1.2.7. Using mixcr v2.1.11, UMI consensuses were aligned to TRA and TRB V and J templates and then assembled into clonotypes. Clonotypes were classified as expanded or contracted when called significant by both edgeR and NoisET, with noise models trained on biological replicates. For edgeR calls, the cutoffs were a false discovery rate-adjusted p below 0.01 and a log2 fold-change threshold of 1. As an exploratory analysis of dynamics, max-normalized trajectories of the 1000 most abundant clonotypes were examined with PCA combined with hierarchical clustering. Separately sequenced CD4+ and CD8+ repertoires were used to assign the CD4 or CD8 phenotype of responding clones. TCRdb ran its own pipeline on the public reads, namely fastp trimming at Q25 and MiXCR clone calling, and kept in-frame beta chains. Merged by CDR3 protein, the rows form single entries marked with the most common genes and DNA. TCRdb, rather than the study authors, made the V and J calls. This sample is represented by approximately 300,000 distinct CDR3 sequences; roughly 15% of them were singletons. Approximately 23% of the sample is in the top ten clones.

This sequence was found in a man younger than 35 who had mild COVID-19 (a few samples of this study predate the infection). The sample titles of this study are shuffled in the database, so cell type and time point are left out; the donor was told from shared clones. The sample taken for sequencing was PBMCs or a T cell subset sorted from them (not recorded which).

The DNA is TGTGCCAGCAGAGAGGGACCGCGCACCGGGGAGCTGTTTTTT. This codes for CASREGPRTGELFF. The sequence is built from TRBV12-3 or TRBV12-4 and TRBJ2-2; the D gene cannot be resolved beyond TRBD1 or TRBD2, each matching 5 bases. Trimming costs V 6 bases and J 4 bases, and their ends lie 12 bases apart. The CDR3 goes from the cysteine to the phenylalanine over 14 residues. Solely the CDR3 DNA is kept, with 42 bases framed from the first base.